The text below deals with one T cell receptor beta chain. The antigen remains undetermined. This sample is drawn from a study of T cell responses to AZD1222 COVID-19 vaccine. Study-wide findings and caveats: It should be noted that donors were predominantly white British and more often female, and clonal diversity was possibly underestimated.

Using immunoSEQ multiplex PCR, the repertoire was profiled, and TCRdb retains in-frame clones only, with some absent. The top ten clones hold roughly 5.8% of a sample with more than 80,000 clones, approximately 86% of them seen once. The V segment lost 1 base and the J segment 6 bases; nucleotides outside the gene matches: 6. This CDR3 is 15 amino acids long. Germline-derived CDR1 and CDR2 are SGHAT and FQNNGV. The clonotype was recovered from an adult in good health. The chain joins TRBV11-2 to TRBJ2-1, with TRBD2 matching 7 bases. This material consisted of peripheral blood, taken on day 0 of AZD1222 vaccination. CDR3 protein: CASSLGGGLSNEQFF. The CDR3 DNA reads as TGTGCCAGCAGCTTAGGGGGGGGACTGAGCAATGAGCAGTTCTTC.